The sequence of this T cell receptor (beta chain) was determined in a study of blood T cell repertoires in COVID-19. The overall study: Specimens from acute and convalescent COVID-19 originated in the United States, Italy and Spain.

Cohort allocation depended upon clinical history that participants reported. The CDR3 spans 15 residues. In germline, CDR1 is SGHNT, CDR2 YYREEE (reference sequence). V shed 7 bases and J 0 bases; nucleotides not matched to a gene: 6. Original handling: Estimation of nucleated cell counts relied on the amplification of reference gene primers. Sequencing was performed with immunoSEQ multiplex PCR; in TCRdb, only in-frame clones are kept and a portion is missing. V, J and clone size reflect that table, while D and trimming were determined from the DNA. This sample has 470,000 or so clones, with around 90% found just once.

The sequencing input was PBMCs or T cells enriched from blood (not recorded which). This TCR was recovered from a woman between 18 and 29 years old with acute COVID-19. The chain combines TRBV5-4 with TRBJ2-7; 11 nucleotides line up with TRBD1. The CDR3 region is CASGGTGGNSYEQYF. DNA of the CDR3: TGTGCCAGCGGAGGGACAGGGGGAAACTCCTACGAGCAGTACTTC.